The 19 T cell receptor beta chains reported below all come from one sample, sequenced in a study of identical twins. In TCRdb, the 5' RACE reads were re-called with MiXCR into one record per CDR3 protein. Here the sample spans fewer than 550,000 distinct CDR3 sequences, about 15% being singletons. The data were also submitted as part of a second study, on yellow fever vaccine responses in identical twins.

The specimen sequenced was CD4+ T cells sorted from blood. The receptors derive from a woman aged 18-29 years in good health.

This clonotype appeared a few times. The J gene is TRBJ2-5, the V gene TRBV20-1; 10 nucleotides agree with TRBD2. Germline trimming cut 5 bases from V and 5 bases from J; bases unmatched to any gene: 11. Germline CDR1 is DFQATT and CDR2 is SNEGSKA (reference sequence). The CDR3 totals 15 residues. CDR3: CSAGSGTSATETQYF. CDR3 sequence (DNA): TGCAGTGCTGGATCCGGGACTAGCGCCACGGAGACCCAGTACTTC.

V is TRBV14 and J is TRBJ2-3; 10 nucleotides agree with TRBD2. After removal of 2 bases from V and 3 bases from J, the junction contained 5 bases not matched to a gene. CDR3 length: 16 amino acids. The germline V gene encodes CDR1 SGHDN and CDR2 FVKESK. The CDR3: CASSQLAGVRTDTQYF. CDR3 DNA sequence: TGTGCCAGCAGCCAACTAGCGGGAGTTCGGACAGATACGCAGTATTTT.

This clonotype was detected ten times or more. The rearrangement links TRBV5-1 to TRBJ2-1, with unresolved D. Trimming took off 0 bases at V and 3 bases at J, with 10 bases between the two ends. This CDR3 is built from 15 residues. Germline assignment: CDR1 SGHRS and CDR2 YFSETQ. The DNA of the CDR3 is TGCGCCAGCAGCTTGGAAGACCCCTACTACAATGAGCAGTTCTTC. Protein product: CASSLEDPYYNEQFF.

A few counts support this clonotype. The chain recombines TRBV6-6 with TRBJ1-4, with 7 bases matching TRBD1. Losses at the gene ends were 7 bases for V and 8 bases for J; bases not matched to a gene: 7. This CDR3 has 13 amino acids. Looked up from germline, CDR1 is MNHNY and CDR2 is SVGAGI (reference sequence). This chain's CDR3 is CASNTGDHEKLFF. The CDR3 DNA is TGTGCCAGCAACACAGGGGATCACGAAAAACTGTTTTTT.

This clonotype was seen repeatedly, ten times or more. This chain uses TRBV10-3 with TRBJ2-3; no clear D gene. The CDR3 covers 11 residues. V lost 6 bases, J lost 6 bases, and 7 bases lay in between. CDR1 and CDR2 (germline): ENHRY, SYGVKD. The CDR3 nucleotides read TGTGCCATCAGCGAAGCGGATACGCAGTATTTT. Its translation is CAISEADTQYF.

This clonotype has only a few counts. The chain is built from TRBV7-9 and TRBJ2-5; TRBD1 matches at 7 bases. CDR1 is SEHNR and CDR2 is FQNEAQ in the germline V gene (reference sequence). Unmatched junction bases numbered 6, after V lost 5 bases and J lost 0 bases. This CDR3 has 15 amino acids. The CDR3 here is CASSPGTVDQETQYF. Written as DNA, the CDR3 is TGTGCCAGCAGCCCCGGGACAGTCGACCAAGAGACCCAGTACTTC.

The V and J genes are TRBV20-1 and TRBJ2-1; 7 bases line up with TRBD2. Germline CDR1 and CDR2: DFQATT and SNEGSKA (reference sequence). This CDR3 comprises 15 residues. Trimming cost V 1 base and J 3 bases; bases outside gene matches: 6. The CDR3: CSARVAREGYNEQFF. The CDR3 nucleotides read TGCAGTGCTAGAGTAGCGAGGGAGGGCTACAATGAGCAGTTCTTC.

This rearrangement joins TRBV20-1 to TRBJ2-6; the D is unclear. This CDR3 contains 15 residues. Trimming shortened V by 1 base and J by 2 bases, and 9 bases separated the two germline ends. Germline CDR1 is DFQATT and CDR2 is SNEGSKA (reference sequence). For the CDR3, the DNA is TGCAGTGCTAGAGTTGGGCAGGCTGGGGCCAACGTCCTGACTTTC. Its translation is CSARVGQAGANVLTF.

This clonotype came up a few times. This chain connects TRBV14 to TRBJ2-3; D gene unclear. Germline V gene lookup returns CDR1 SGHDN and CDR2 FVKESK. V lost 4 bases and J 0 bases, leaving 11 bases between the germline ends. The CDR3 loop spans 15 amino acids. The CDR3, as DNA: TGTGCCAGCAGCCGGGCCAACCCAAGCACAGATACGCAGTATTTT. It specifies CASSRANPSTDTQYF.

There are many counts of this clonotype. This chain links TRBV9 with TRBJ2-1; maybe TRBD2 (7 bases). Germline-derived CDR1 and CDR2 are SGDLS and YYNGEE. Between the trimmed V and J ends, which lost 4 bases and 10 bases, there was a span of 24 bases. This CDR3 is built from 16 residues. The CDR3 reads CASSSTASGGPREQFF. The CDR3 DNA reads TGTGCCAGCAGCTCAACGGCTTCGGGGGGCCCTCGAGAGCAGTTCTTC.

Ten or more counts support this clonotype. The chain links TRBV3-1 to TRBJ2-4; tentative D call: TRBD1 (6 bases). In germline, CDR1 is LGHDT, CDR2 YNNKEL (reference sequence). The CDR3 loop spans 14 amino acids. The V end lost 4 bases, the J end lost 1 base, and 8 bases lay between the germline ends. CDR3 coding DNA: TGTGCCAGCAGCCCAGGGGTGGCCAAAAACATTCAGTACTTC. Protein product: CASSPGVAKNIQYF.

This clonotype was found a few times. CDR3 coding DNA: TGTGCCAGCAGTGAAGTCCTAGCGGGAGTTCTAGGAGAGACCCAGTACTTC. It yields the protein CASSEVLAGVLGETQYF. This chain links TRBV6-1 with TRBJ2-5; 10 nucleotides align to TRBD2. Germline CDR1 reads MNHNS; CDR2 reads SASEGT. This CDR3 spans 17 amino acids. V trimming: 1 base; J trimming: 4 bases; junction bases outside the gene matches: 9.

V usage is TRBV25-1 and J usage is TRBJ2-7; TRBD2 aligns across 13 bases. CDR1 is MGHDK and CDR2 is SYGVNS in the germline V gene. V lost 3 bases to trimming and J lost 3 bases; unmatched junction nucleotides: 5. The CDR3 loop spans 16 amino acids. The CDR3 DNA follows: TGTGCCAGCAGTGACCCTCGGACTAGCGGGAGCTACGAGCAGTACTTC. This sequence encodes CASSDPRTSGSYEQYF.

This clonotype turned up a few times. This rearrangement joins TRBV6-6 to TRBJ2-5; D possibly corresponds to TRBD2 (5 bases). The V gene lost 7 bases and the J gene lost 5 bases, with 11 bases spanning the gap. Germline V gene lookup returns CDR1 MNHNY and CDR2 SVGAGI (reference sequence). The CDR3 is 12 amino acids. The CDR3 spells CASNRGMETQYF. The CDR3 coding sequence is TGTGCCAGCAATAGAGGGATGGAGACCCAGTACTTC.

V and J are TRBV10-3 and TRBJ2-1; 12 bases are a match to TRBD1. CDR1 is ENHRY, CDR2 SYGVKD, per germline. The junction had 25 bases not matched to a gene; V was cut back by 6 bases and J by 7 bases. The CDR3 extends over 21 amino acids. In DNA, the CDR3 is TGTGCCATCAGACATAGCCGGGACAGGGGGCCGAGCGGGAGCTGGGCAAATGAGCAGTTCTTC. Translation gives CAIRHSRDRGPSGSWANEQFF.

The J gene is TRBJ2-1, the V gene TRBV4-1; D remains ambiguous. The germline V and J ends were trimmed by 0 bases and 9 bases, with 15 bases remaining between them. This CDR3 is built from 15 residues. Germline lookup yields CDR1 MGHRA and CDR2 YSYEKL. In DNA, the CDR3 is TGCGCCAGCAGCCAAGATGAGGTAGGCCCCGGTGAGCAGTTCTTC. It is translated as CASSQDEVGPGEQFF.

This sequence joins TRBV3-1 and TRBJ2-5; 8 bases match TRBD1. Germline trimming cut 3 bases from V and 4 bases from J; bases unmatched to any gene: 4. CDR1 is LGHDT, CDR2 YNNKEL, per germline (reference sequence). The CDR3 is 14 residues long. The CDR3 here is CASSQTGARETQYF. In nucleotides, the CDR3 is TGTGCCAGCAGCCAGACAGGGGCGCGAGAGACCCAGTACTTC.

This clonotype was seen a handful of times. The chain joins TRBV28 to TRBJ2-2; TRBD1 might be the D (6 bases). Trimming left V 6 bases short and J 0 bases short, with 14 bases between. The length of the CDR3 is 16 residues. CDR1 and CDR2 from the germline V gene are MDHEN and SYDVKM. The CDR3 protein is CASSPSGQSNTGELFF. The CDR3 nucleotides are TGTGCCAGCAGCCCGTCCGGACAGTCGAACACCGGGGAGCTGTTTTTT.

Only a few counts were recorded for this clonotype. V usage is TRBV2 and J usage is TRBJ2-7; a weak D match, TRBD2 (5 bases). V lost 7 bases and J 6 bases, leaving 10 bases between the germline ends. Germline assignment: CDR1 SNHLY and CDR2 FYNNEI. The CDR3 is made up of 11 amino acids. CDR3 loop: CASTWRFEQYV. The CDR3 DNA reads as TGTGCCAGCACTTGGAGGTTCGAGCAGTACGTC.